The clone carrying this TCR beta chain has at least ten counts. Its antigen is unidentified. TCRdb re-called the reads with MiXCR, one entry per CDR3 protein. The sample contains around 99,000 distinct CDR3 sequences, about 30% of which appear only once. The source of the sample is a study of T cell repertoires in cytomegalovirus infection. Study at large: Matching HLA type, along with CMV infection, was indicated by public TCR beta signatures.

Specimen: CD8+ T cells from cultured PBMCs, collected from culture after CMV antigen stimulation. This receptor was taken from a human donor in good health (CMV status not recorded). Some clones in this sample may be carry-over from other donors' samples.

The CDR3 sequence is CASSPRLAGGTKNIQYF. The CDR3 DNA follows: TGTGCCAGCAGCCCCCGACTAGCGGGGGGGACCAAAAACATTCAGTACTTC. The genes are TRBV3-1 and TRBJ2-4; the match to TRBD2 covers 14 bases. The CDR3 consists of 17 residues. Germline V lookup: CDR1 LGHDT, CDR2 YNNKEL (reference sequence). V gave up 4 bases and J gave up 2 bases; unmatched junction bases: 4.